This T cell receptor beta chain was retrieved from a study of molecular identifiers for immune sequencing clone quantification. Looking at the study overall: RNA, taken in replicates from 20,000 or 100,000 naive CD8 cells, was split five ways, with four sequenced.

One entry per CDR3 protein results from TCRdb running MiXCR on the PCR reads. The repertoire includes some 580,000 distinct CDR3 sequences, around 25% of them detected once, and roughly 0.83% sits in the top ten. This clonotype was counted between two and nine times. Its antigen is not known. Whole-study results and caveats: Jurkat TCR RNA from one cell was spiked into about a million naive cells, and it was reportedly detectable there. Clones above 20 RNA copies contained over 97% of effector molecules and under 1% of naive molecules.

Sorted naive CD8 T cells were those defined as CD8+CD4-CCR7+CD45RA+. The sequenced sample consisted of naive CD8+ T cells from blood, with Jurkat cell RNA spiked in. Noted subset: FACS-sorted CD8+CD4-CCR7+CD45RA+ naive T cells. This sequence was found in a human donor in good health. Some libraries in this study had Jurkat cell RNA spiked in.

The CDR3 protein is CASAWGSSYEQYF. The CDR3 bases are TGTGCCAGCGCGTGGGGGAGCTCCTACGAGCAGTACTTC. The chain uses TRBV27 and TRBJ2-7, with D possibly called TRBD1 or TRBD2 (5 bases each). The germline V gene encodes CDR1 MNHEY and CDR2 SMNVEV (reference sequence). The V end was cut by 8 bases, the J end by 0 bases, with 11 bases between. This CDR3 region has 13 residues.